This TCR beta chain stems from a study of beta chain features in type 1 diabetes. cDNA synthesis used the whole RNA isolate, giving expressed TCRB sequences. TCRdb keeps only in-frame clones here, not all; method: immunoSEQ multiplex PCR. The sample has 130,000 to 150,000 clones, 8.5% to 12% seen once. Each donor gave one heparinised blood draw averaging about 116 mL. This clone was found many times. Its target is not known. Trimming took off 6 bases at V and 0 bases at J, with 12 bases between the two ends. The CDR3 contains 16 residues. Germline V lookup: CDR1 MDHEN, CDR2 SYDVKM. Study-wide results and limits: PCR might show a preference for shorter templates, equally across patients and controls.

Sequencing was carried out using naive CD4+ T cells from blood. This TCR came from a man between 18 and 35 years old in good health. V usage is TRBV28 and J usage is TRBJ2-6; D not resolved. The CDR3 sequence: CASRLRSSSGANVLTF. The CDR3 DNA reads as TGTGCCAGCAGGCTACGTTCTTCCTCTGGGGCCAACGTCCTGACTTTC. Together with reference TRBV28 and TRBJ2-6, the CDR3 gives the full variable domain: DVKVTQSSRYLVKRTGEKVFLECVQDMDHENMFWYRQDPGLGLRLIYFSYDVKMKEKGDIPEGYSVSREKKERFSLILESASTNQTSMYLCASRLRSSSGANVLTFGAGSRLTVL.